This T cell receptor (beta chain) came from a study of blood T cell repertoires in COVID-19 (dated by TCRdb to between 2020 and 2021). About the investigation overall: Samples from collaborators originated in the United States, Italy and Spain and spanned both the acute and convalescent phases of COVID-19. Where available, HLA class I and class II types were taken from metadata supplied by the sample provider and were not determined by assay-based typing. The samples were drawn from the first 160 participants of the ongoing ImmuneRACE study and from over 950 subjects provided by 6 global collaborators. Subjects who had been exposed to COVID-19, were actively infected with it, or had recovered from it provided the deeply sampled blood TCRbeta repertoires that made up the dataset. The material from the prospective study consisted of cDNA or gDNA derived from T cells, B-cell-depleted T cells, or PBMCs. Nearly every sample came with metadata listing a de-identified subject ID, COVID-19 status, age in years and sex. The repertoires were made available in a free public database intended to serve as a resource for research on the immune response to SARS-CoV-2.

Each collaborating institution followed its own protocols to collect whole blood in K2EDTA tubes. Collaborator samples were shipped for TCRbeta analysis as frozen whole blood, isolated PBMCs, or DNA extracted from either sample type. From the cysteine through the phenylalanine, the CDR3 covers 18 amino acids. Just CDR3 DNA is preserved here, 54 bases in frame from base 1. What the authors observed across the whole study: Clinical and demographic metadata were provided uncurated, with the amount varying by source and participant.

TCRbeta CDR3 regions were amplified from genomic DNA by means of the immunoSEQ Assay, a bias-controlled multiplex PCR. Regarding the original processing steps: Nucleated cell counts per sample were estimated from amplification of reference gene primers within the assay. To quantify the absolute abundance of each unique TCRbeta CDR3 rearrangement, sequence reads were collapsed and filtered. Productive Simpson clonality was computed per sample as the square root of Simpson's diversity index over productive rearrangements. Not all clones reach the TCRdb copy of this immuneACCESS table, which keeps in-frame sequences only. Checked studies attribute under half of the gap to unresolved V genes and leave the rest unexplained. From that table come the V and J calls and clone size; the DNA was used to work out D and trimming. The sample table shows about 160,000 clones, and approximately 82% are seen once. The ten biggest clones cover 22% of the sample.

Concerning this clone: No antigen is known for it. Nothing much larger sits one base from this clone, and base qualities are not available.

What was sequenced was peripheral blood. The chain is assembled from TRBV1 and TRBJ2-3; the DNA was not compared with TRBD2, the D call given in the table. TRBV1 is described as a pseudogene. This receptor was identified in a woman at least 80 years old with acute or convalescent COVID-19. The CDR3 is CTSSQEGLAGGNTDTQYF. The sequenced DNA: TGCACCAGCAGCCAAGAGGGACTAGCGGGAGGGAACACAGATACGCAGTATTTT.